This entry lists 5 T cell receptor beta chains sequenced from one sample in a study of T cell repertoires in cytomegalovirus infection. The antigens of these receptors remain unknown. Via MiXCR, TCRdb re-called the reads, giving one row per CDR3 protein. The sample holds 150,000 or so distinct CDR3 sequences; over 25% are singletons and the top ten take roughly 47%. The material sequenced was CD8+ T cells from cultured PBMCs, taken from culture after CMV antigen stimulation. Every receptor here comes from a human donor in good health (CMV status not recorded). Some clones in this sample may be carry-over from other donors' samples.

The genes are TRBV5-1 and TRBJ1-1, with D possibly TRBD1 on 5 matching bases. Germline CDR1 SGHRS, CDR2 YFSETQ. The ends were cut back, 0 bases at V and 4 bases at J, with 16 bases in the middle. The CDR3 covers 16 residues. DNA of the CDR3: TGCGCCAGCAGCTTGGACTACAGTGGAAGGGGCACTGAAGCTTTCTTT. Amino acid sequence: CASSLDYSGRGTEAFF.

The V and J genes are TRBV16 and TRBJ1-1, with TRBD1 identical over 8 bases. The CDR3 has 16 amino acids. With V trimmed by 3 bases and J by 1 base, 7 bases remained unmatched. Looked up from germline, CDR1 is KGHSY and CDR2 is FQNENV. CDR3 residues: CASSHSDRDWNTEAFF. DNA for the CDR3: TGTGCCAGCAGCCACTCGGACAGGGATTGGAACACTGAAGCTTTCTTT.

In its sample, this clonotype was seen many times. In DNA, the CDR3 is TGTGCCACCACCGACAGGGGAGTACCAGATACGCAGTATTTT. Protein: CATTDRGVPDTQYF. This chain uses TRBV7-9 with TRBJ2-3; TRBD1 matches at 8 bases. Germline CDR1 is SEHNR and CDR2 is FQNEAQ (reference sequence). CDR3 length: 14 residues. The V segment lost 10 bases and the J segment 4 bases; nucleotides outside the gene matches: 10.

This clonotype was observed a few times. The chain links TRBV19 to TRBJ1-1; D possibly corresponds to TRBD1 (5 bases). Germline lookup yields CDR1 LNHDA and CDR2 SQIVND (reference sequence). The V and J ends lost 2 bases and 4 bases respectively, with 8 bases between them. The CDR3 length is 13 residues. CDR3 DNA: TGTGCCAGTAGTATATGGGGGATCACTGAAGCTTTCTTT. Residues: CASSIWGITEAFF. Together with reference TRBV19 and TRBJ1-1, the CDR3 gives the full variable domain: DGGITQSPKYLFRKEGQNVTLSCEQNLNHDAMYWYRQDPGQGLRLIYYSQIVNDFQKGDIAEGYSVSREKKESFPLTVTSAQKNPTAFYLCASSIWGITEAFFGQGTRLTVV.

The chain joins TRBV12-3 or TRBV12-4 to TRBJ2-1; D uncertain. V dropped 6 bases and J dropped 0 bases, with 9 bases sitting between them. The CDR3 runs to 14 residues. CDR3 loop: CASSHSGSYNEQFF. The CDR3 region has the DNA TGTGCCAGCAGCCATAGTGGCTCCTACAATGAGCAGTTCTTC.